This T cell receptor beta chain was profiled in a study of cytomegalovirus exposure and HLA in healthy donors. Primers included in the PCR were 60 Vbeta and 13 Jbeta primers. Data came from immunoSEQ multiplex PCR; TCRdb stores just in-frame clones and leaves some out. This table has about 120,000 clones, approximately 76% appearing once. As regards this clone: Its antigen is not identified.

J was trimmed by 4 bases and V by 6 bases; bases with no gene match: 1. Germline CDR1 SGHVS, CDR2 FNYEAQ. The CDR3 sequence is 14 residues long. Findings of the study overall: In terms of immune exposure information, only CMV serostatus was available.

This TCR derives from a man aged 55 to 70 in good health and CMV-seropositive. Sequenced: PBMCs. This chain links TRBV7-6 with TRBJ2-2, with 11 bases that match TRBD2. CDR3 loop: CASRLAGVTGELFF. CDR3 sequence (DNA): TGTGCCAGCAGACTAGCGGGGGTCACCGGGGAGCTGTTTTTT.